The 15 T cell receptor beta chains given below trace back to one sample, sequenced in a study of T cell responses to AZD1222 COVID-19 vaccine. Here immunoSEQ multiplex PCR was the method, and the copy in TCRdb shows in-frame clones only, minus some. The data contain around 100,000 clones, about 87% of them singletons. Sequencing used peripheral blood, obtained on day 0 of AZD1222 vaccination. The source is an adult in good health.

The V call is TRBV5-4, the J call TRBJ2-1; 9 positions match TRBD2. The CDR3 loop spans 15 amino acids. V shed 3 bases and J 0 bases; nucleotides not matched to a gene: 1. CDR1 SGHNT and CDR2 YYREEE come from the germline V gene (reference sequence). The CDR3 protein is CASSSTSGSYNEQFF. Here the CDR3 DNA reads TGTGCCAGCAGCTCGACTAGCGGCTCCTACAATGAGCAGTTCTTC.

The J gene is TRBJ2-1, the V gene TRBV11-1; D might be TRBD2 (6 bases). CDR1 is SGHAT, CDR2 FQDESV, per germline (reference sequence). V was trimmed by 9 bases and J by 3 bases, leaving 21 bases between them. The CDR3 is 16 residues long. The DNA of the CDR3 is TGTGCCAGTCTTCCCTGGGCGGGGACGGACTACAATGAGCAGTTCTTC. Protein: CASLPWAGTDYNEQFF.

The chain uses TRBV19 and TRBJ1-4; TRBD1 agrees at 7 bases. V gave up 7 bases and J gave up 6 bases; unmatched junction bases: 5. Per the germline V gene, CDR1 is LNHDA and CDR2 is SQIVND (reference sequence). The CDR3 is made up of 13 amino acids. CDR3 in DNA: TGTGCCAGTATGAGCCAGGGGGATGAAAAACTGTTTTTT. This translates into CASMSQGDEKLFF.

This chain joins TRBV5-1 and TRBJ1-1, with a weak D call TRBD1 (6 bases). The CDR3 contains 13 residues. Germline CDR1 reads SGHRS; CDR2 reads YFSETQ. Trimming pared 6 bases from V and 0 bases from J, leaving 9 bases between. CDR3 coding DNA: TGCGCCAGCACGAGGGACATGAACACTGAAGCTTTCTTT. It is translated as CASTRDMNTEAFF.

V is TRBV30 and J is TRBJ2-7; D assignment may be TRBD1 or TRBD2 (5 bases each). This CDR3 is 16 amino acids long. Germline CDR1 and CDR2: GTSNPN and SVGIG (reference sequence). The V gene lost 0 bases and the J gene lost 1 base, with 16 bases spanning the gap. The CDR3 loop reads CAWSVPPGTVSYEQYF. The CDR3 DNA reads as TGTGCCTGGAGTGTCCCTCCCGGGACCGTATCCTACGAGCAGTACTTC.

The chain joins TRBV29-1 to TRBJ1-3; D gene uncertain. The germline CDR1 and CDR2 sequences are SQVTM and ANQGSEA. The CDR3 is made up of 11 amino acids. Trimming pared 5 bases from V and 8 bases from J, leaving 10 bases between. The CDR3: CSVREADTIYF. The CDR3 bases are TGCAGCGTTAGAGAGGCGGACACCATATATTTT.

The chain combines TRBV5-1 with TRBJ2-1; perhaps D is TRBD1 or TRBD2 (6 bases each). The V and J ends lost 0 bases and 14 bases respectively, with 9 bases between them. The germline gives CDR1 SGHRS, CDR2 YFSETQ. The CDR3 is made up of 11 amino acids. The CDR3 loop is CASSLEGGEFF. CDR3 bases: TGCGCCAGCAGCTTGGAGGGGGGAGAGTTCTTC.

The CDR3 DNA sequence: TGCAGCGCCTCTTATCGGGGGGTCTCCTACGAGCAGTACTTC. The encoded protein is CSASYRGVSYEQYF. The genes are TRBV29-1 and TRBJ2-7; 7 bases agree with TRBD2. This CDR3 comprises 14 residues. V dropped 7 bases and J dropped 0; count of bases not matched to a gene: 9. The V gene's germline CDR1 is SQVTM and CDR2 ANQGSEA.

The chain recombines TRBV19 with TRBJ2-7; no firm D call. This CDR3 is built from 13 residues. Germline values: CDR1 LNHDA, CDR2 SQIVND (reference sequence). V was clipped by 1 base and J by 3 bases, with 7 bases between them. The CDR3 spells CASSIGSLYEQYF. The CDR3 nucleotides are TGTGCCAGTAGTATAGGGAGTCTCTACGAGCAGTACTTC.

This CDR3 reads CASSKGPGEQYF. Here the CDR3 DNA reads TGTGCCAGCAGTAAGGGACCGGGGGAGCAGTACTTC. The chain recombines TRBV2 with TRBJ2-7, with D possibly being TRBD1 or TRBD2 (5 bases each). The CDR3 has 12 amino acids. Trimming left V 5 bases short and J 7 bases short, with 12 bases between. The germline V gene encodes CDR1 SNHLY and CDR2 FYNNEI. Looking up the rest from reference TRBV2 and TRBJ2-7 gives the full variable domain: EPEVTQTPSHQVTQMGQEVILRCVPISNHLYFYWYRQILGQKVEFLVSFYNNEISEKSEIFDDQFSVERPDGSNFTLKIRSTKLEDSAMYFCASSKGPGEQYFGPGTRLTVT.

The chain combines TRBV7-9 with TRBJ2-2; 7 bases match TRBD1. Per the germline V gene, CDR1 is SEHNR and CDR2 is FQNEAQ (reference sequence). The ends lost 7 bases at V and 6 bases at J; junction bases unmatched: 11. This CDR3 has 15 residues. The CDR3 DNA sequence: TGTGCCAGCATTAAGGGGACAGTAGTCTCCGGGGAGCTGTTTTTT. Protein sequence: CASIKGTVVSGELFF.

This clone was detected a few times. For the CDR3, the DNA is TGTGCCAGCACCCCCACGGGGTTCTATGGCTACACCTTC. It translates to CASTPTGFYGYTF. V and J are TRBV6-5 and TRBJ1-2, with D uncertain. V gave up 7 bases and J gave up 4 bases, with 13 bases separating them. The CDR3 totals 13 residues. Germline CDR1 reads MNHEY; CDR2 reads SVGAGI.

This chain uses TRBV29-1 with TRBJ1-5, with D possibly TRBD1 on 5 matching bases. Germline CDR1 is SQVTM and CDR2 is ANQGSEA. This CDR3 region has 14 residues. Trimming took 5 bases from V and 8 from J, leaving 19 bases between them. CDR3 nucleotide sequence: TGCAGCGTTTGTACCGGGACGGGGAGAGAGCCCCAGCATTTT. Encoded protein: CSVCTGTGREPQHF. Based on the CDR3 plus reference TRBV29-1 and TRBJ1-5, the full variable domain is SAVISQKPSRDICQRGTSLTIQCQVDSQVTMMFWYRQQPGQSLTLIATANQGSEATYESGFVIDKFPISRPNLTFSTLTVSNMSPEDSSIYLCSVCTGTGREPQHFGDGTRLSIL.

J is TRBJ1-2 and V is TRBV28; 12 bases match TRBD1. CDR3 length equals 15 residues. Germline CDR1 and CDR2: MDHEN and SYDVKM. With 4 bases clipped from V and 2 bases from J, the junction kept 2 bases outside the gene matches. The CDR3 region has the DNA TGTGCCAGCAGTTGGGGGACAGGGGGCAACTATGGCTACACCTTC. Translated, it gives CASSWGTGGNYGYTF.

The rearrangement uses TRBV18 and TRBJ1-1; 7 nucleotides match TRBD1. The CDR3 sequence is 17 residues long. The junction had 15 bases not matched to a gene; V was cut back by 1 base and J by 7 bases. Germline V gene lookup returns CDR1 KGHSH and CDR2 LQKENI. The CDR3 spells CASSPQIVDRERSEAFF. DNA of the CDR3: TGTGCCAGCTCACCACAAATAGTCGACAGGGAACGTAGTGAAGCTTTCTTT.